The 18 T cell receptor beta chains presented below share a single source sample, sequenced in a study of shared clonotypes between healthy human individuals. Some clones are missing from TCRdb's copy, which holds only in-frame ones; the method was immunoSEQ multiplex PCR. There are a few million clones in the sample; 90% to 95% occur only once, and 0.11% to 0.15% lies in the top ten. The sequenced material came from naive CD4+ T cells sorted from blood. Subset here: CD45RA+ positively selected. The source is a man aged 18 to 35 in good health.

The chain combines TRBV30 with TRBJ2-5; D is possibly TRBD1 or TRBD2 (7 bases each). Gene TRBJ2-7 matches the end of the DNA better, so the J call may be wrong. The CDR3 is 19 amino acids. CDR1 GTSNPN and CDR2 SVGIG come from the germline V gene (reference sequence). CDR3 sequence (DNA): TGTGCCTGGAGTGAGCGGGACAGTACCCATGAAGGGGACTCCTACGAGCAGTACTTC. This translates into CAWSERDSTHEGDSYEQYF.

This clone was seen once. The chain links TRBV5-4 to TRBJ2-1, with 9 bases lining up with TRBD2. V lost 4 bases and J lost 7; bases outside the gene matches: 9. This CDR3 has 15 residues. The germline gives CDR1 SGHNT, CDR2 YYREEE (reference sequence). In DNA form, the CDR3 reads TGTGCCAGCAGCGGGGGTGGTAGCGGGGGAAATGAGCAGTTCTTC. Protein: CASSGGGSGGNEQFF.

The CDR3 region has the DNA TGTGCCAGCAGTTGGACAGGGGTGGACACTGAAGCTTTCTTT. Amino acid sequence: CASSWTGVDTEAFF. The chain joins TRBV6-5 to TRBJ1-1; TRBD1 matches 9 bases. The V segment lost 4 bases and the J segment 3 bases; nucleotides outside the gene matches: 3. Germline CDR1 reads MNHEY; CDR2 reads SVGAGI. The CDR3 has 14 amino acids.

V usage is TRBV6-5 and J usage is TRBJ2-7; 7 bases line up with TRBD1. CDR3 length equals 14 residues. With 6 bases clipped from V and 0 bases from J, the junction kept 5 bases outside the gene matches. CDR1 is MNHEY and CDR2 is SVGAGI in the germline V gene. The DNA for the CDR3 is TGTGCCAGCAGAAGGGACAGTCCCTCCTACGAGCAGTACTTC. Amino acid sequence: CASRRDSPSYEQYF.

The count of this clone is one. Other DNA sequences from this sample encode an identical CDR3 as well. This chain uses TRBV7-2 with TRBJ1-2; D possibly corresponds to TRBD1 (5 bases). The CDR3 is 12 residues long. V was shortened by 5 bases and J by 4 bases, with 8 bases between the two germline ends. CDR1 SGHTA and CDR2 FQGNSA come from the germline V gene. The CDR3 nucleotides read TGTGCCAGCAGCCCAGGGATCTATGGCTACACCTTC. It yields the protein CASSPGIYGYTF. Combining the CDR3 with reference TRBV7-2 and TRBJ1-2 gives the whole variable domain GAGVSQSPSNKVTEKGKDVELRCDPISGHTALYWYRQSLGQGLEFLIYFQGNSAPDKSGLPSDRFSAERTGGSVSTLTIQRTQQEDSAVYLCASSPGIYGYTFGSGTRLTVV.

V is TRBV14 and J is TRBJ2-4; TRBD2 aligns across 8 bases. The V gene end was trimmed by 4 bases and the J gene end by 3 bases; junction bases not matched to a gene: 17. CDR3 size: 19 residues. Germline V lookup: CDR1 SGHDN, CDR2 FVKESK. The CDR3 coding sequence is TGTGCCAGCAGCCCCCTAAGCGGGAGTTTTTTAAAGGGCAAAAACATTCAGTACTTC. Protein sequence: CASSPLSGSFLKGKNIQYF.

The chain links TRBV9 to TRBJ1-2, with D possibly being TRBD1 (5 bases). The CDR3 has 15 amino acids. Germline V gene sequence: CDR1 SGDLS, CDR2 YYNGEE. The V end was cut by 3 bases, the J end by 1 base, with 13 bases between. The CDR3 reads CASSAGTDLNYGYTF. In DNA form, the CDR3 reads TGTGCCAGCAGCGCCGGGACCGACCTTAACTATGGCTACACCTTC.

The V and J genes are TRBV9 and TRBJ2-5; no firm D call. The V end was cut by 4 bases, the J end by 5 bases, with 9 bases between. The CDR3 consists of 12 residues. CDR1 and CDR2 from the germline V gene are SGDLS and YYNGEE. CDR3 sequence reads: CASSIPFETQYF. The CDR3 DNA reads as TGTGCCAGCAGCATCCCATTTGAGACCCAGTACTTC.

The chain employs TRBV6-1 and TRBJ1-5; the D gene is possibly TRBD1 (5 bases). This CDR3 comprises 14 residues. Trimming removed 1 base from V and 6 bases from J, with 10 bases in between. Germline CDR1 MNHNS, CDR2 SASEGT. The DNA of the CDR3 is TGTGCCAGCAGTGAAGGTGTAGGGACTCAGCCCCAGCATTTT. Translated, it gives CASSEGVGTQPQHF.

This clone came up once. The chain combines TRBV4-1 with TRBJ2-4, with 13 positions matching TRBD2. The J segment lost 1 base and the V segment lost 4 bases, leaving 10 bases of the junction unmatched. Germline V lookup: CDR1 MGHRA, CDR2 YSYEKL. The CDR3 loop spans 19 amino acids. The CDR3: CASSPGRTSGGHAKNIQYF. CDR3 DNA sequence: TGCGCCAGCAGCCCTGGAAGGACTAGCGGGGGTCACGCCAAAAACATTCAGTACTTC.

This rearrangement joins TRBV25-1 to TRBJ2-5; D possibly corresponds to TRBD1 (6 bases). V was clipped by 5 bases and J by 2 bases, with 15 bases between them. Germline values: CDR1 MGHDK, CDR2 SYGVNS. The CDR3 has 15 amino acids. CDR3 DNA sequence: TGTGCCAGCAGTCTGCCACAGGGTAGTCAAGAGACCCAGTACTTC. Amino acid sequence: CASSLPQGSQETQYF.

The rearrangement links TRBV18 to TRBJ1-3, with TRBD1 as a possible D gene (6 bases). With 3 bases removed from V and 0 bases from J, the gap between germline ends came to 12 bases. CDR1 KGHSH and CDR2 LQKENI come from the germline V gene. The CDR3 length is 16 residues. CDR3 bases: TGTGCCAGCTCACCTATGGGGGCACTCTCTGGAAACACCATATATTTT. Encoded protein: CASSPMGALSGNTIYF.

The rearrangement links TRBV29-1 to TRBJ1-5, with TRBD1 matching over 10 bases. From germline, CDR1 is SQVTM and CDR2 ANQGSEA. This CDR3 spans 14 amino acids. V gave up 6 bases and J gave up 7 bases; unmatched junction bases: 9. The CDR3 reads CSVSGTGDSQPQHF. The CDR3 coding sequence is TGCAGCGTGTCCGGGACAGGGGATTCCCAGCCCCAGCATTTT.

The chain joins TRBV28 to TRBJ2-3; D is uncertain. Between the trimmed V and J ends, which lost 4 bases and 2 bases, there was a span of 10 bases. The CDR3 runs 14 residues. In germline, CDR1 is MDHEN, CDR2 SYDVKM. CDR3 nucleotide sequence: TGTGCCAGCAGTTCCGCACAGTCCACAGATACGCAGTATTTT. Protein product: CASSSAQSTDTQYF.

The V call is TRBV30, the J call TRBJ2-1; 11 bases are shared with TRBD2. V lost 1 base, J lost 12 bases, and 5 bases stayed unmatched. The CDR3 extends over 13 amino acids. CDR1 is GTSNPN, CDR2 SVGIG, per germline (reference sequence). The CDR3 DNA is TGTGCCTGGAGTGGGGGACTAGCGGAAAGGCAGTTCTTC. Protein: CAWSGGLAERQFF.

With regard to this clone: The sample holds other DNA sequences that translate to the same CDR3. The genes are TRBV6-1 and TRBJ1-4, with 7 bases aligning to TRBD1. The CDR3 consists of 13 residues. Germline V CDR1 and CDR2: MNHNS, SASEGT. J gave up 8 bases and V 4 bases, and 4 bases lay outside the gene matches. CDR3 coding DNA: TGTGCCAGCAGTGGACAGGGTGGCGAAAAACTGTTTTTT. This sequence encodes CASSGQGGEKLFF.

This sequence joins TRBV6-6 and TRBJ1-5, with 8 bases that match TRBD1. Trimming took 2 bases from V and 5 from J; bases not matched to a gene: 8. The CDR3 sequence is 16 residues long. The germline V gene has CDR1 MNHNY and CDR2 SVGAGI (reference sequence). The CDR3 loop is CASSYTPGGADQPQHF. The DNA for the CDR3 is TGTGCCAGCAGTTACACCCCAGGGGGCGCGGATCAGCCCCAGCATTTT.

The J gene is TRBJ2-1, the V gene TRBV11-2, with 8 bases matching TRBD1. This CDR3 is built from 15 residues. V shed 5 bases, J shed 3 bases, and the junction held 6 bases outside the gene matches. Germline-derived CDR1 and CDR2 are SGHAT and FQNNGV. The CDR3 protein is CASSPGTGGYNEQFF. CDR3 coding DNA: TGTGCCAGCAGCCCCGGGACAGGAGGCTACAATGAGCAGTTCTTC.